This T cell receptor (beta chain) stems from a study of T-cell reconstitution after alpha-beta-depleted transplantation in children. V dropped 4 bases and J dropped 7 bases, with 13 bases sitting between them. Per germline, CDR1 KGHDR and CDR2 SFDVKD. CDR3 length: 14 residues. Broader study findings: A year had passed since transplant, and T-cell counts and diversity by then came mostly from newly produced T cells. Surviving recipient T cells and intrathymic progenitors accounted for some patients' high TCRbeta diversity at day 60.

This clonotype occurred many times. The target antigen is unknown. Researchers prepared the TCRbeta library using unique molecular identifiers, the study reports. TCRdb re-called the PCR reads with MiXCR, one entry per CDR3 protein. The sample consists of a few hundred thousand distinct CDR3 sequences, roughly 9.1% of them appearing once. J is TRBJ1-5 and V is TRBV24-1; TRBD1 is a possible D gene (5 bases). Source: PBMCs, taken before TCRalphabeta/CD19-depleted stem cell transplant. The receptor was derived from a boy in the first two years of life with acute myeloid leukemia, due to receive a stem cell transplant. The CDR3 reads CATSESSGYQPQHF. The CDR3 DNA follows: TGTGCCACCAGTGAGTCGTCAGGGTACCAGCCCCAGCATTTT.